This entry describes one T cell receptor (beta chain). This table comes from immunoSEQ multiplex PCR, and its TCRdb copy is limited to in-frame clones, with some not included. The table has around 300,000 clones, 85% to 90% seen once. This record belongs to a study of blood T cell repertoires in COVID-19. The ends lost 5 bases at V and 4 bases at J; junction bases unmatched: 9. This CDR3 is 15 amino acids long. In germline, CDR1 is LNHDA, CDR2 SQIVND (reference sequence). The V gene is TRBV19, the J gene TRBJ1-2; the match to TRBD1 covers 8 bases. This receptor was taken from a woman aged 45-59 years with COVID-19, enrolled during active disease. Sequenced material: peripheral blood. The CDR3 loop reads CASSLGQGEVYGYTF. In DNA form, the CDR3 reads TGTGCCAGTAGTCTCGGACAGGGAGAAGTCTATGGCTACACCTTC.